Reported below is one T cell receptor beta chain. The data are from a study of early stage breast cancer tumors. Method: immunoSEQ multiplex PCR; TCRdb's copy keeps in-frame clones and lacks some. The table has some 5,000 clones, around 60% seen once. This receptor was taken from a person aged 45-65 years with breast cancer. The sequenced sample consisted of breast tumor tissue.

CDR3 amino acids: CAWTRGTPVGEKLFF. Written as DNA, the CDR3 is TGTGCCTGGACAAGAGGGACACCGGTGGGGGAAAAACTGTTTTTT. This chain uses TRBV30 with TRBJ1-4, with a weak D call TRBD1 (6 bases). Germline CDR1 GTSNPN, CDR2 SVGIG (reference sequence). The V end was cut by 4 bases, the J end by 8 bases, with 20 bases between. This CDR3 comprises 15 residues.